This entry lists 27 T cell receptor beta chains sequenced from one sample in a study of OX40 agonist ivuxolimab in advanced cancers. Library preparation was by the immunoSEQ multiplex PCR assay. Not all clones reach the TCRdb copy of this immuneACCESS table, which keeps in-frame sequences only. Checked studies attribute under half of the gap to unresolved V genes and leave the rest unexplained. Recorded for this sample are 150,000 to 180,000 clones; around 94% of them occurred a single time. Of the sample, about 0.33% is held by the ten largest clones. This sample comprised CD4+ or CD8+ T cells sorted from blood, obtained in a trial of the OX40 agonist ivuxolimab. The receptors stem from an adult with an advanced solid tumor such as melanoma, head and neck, liver or kidney cancer.

The rearrangement links TRBV7-6 to TRBJ1-6; D unresolved. Trimming pared 1 base from V and 7 bases from J, leaving 5 bases between. The length of the CDR3 is 13 residues. Germline assignment: CDR1 SGHVS and CDR2 FNYEAQ. The DNA for the CDR3 is TGTGCCAGCAGCTTAGACCAGAATTCACCCCTCCACTTT. Amino acids: CASSLDQNSPLHF.

This sequence joins TRBV4-1 and TRBJ1-4; D gene unclear. Trimming pared 0 bases from V and 7 bases from J, leaving 12 bases between. Germline assignment: CDR1 MGHRA and CDR2 YSYEKL. The CDR3 runs 15 residues. CDR3 sequence reads: CASSQDSGMAEKLFF. CDR3 DNA sequence: TGCGCCAGCAGCCAAGATTCCGGGATGGCTGAAAAACTGTTTTTT.

The chain uses TRBV10-1 and TRBJ1-5, with TRBD1 matching over 8 bases. Trimming cost V 4 bases and J 4 bases; bases outside gene matches: 6. The CDR3 runs to 15 residues. CDR1 and CDR2 from the germline V gene are WNHNN and SYGVQD (reference sequence). The CDR3 region has the DNA TGCGCCAGCAGTGCCGGGACAGGCTCTAATCAGCCCCAGCATTTT. It translates to CASSAGTGSNQPQHF.

For this clone: The sample has other DNA sequences that encode this CDR3 too. The chain joins TRBV6-5 to TRBJ1-2; D is possibly TRBD1 (5 bases). Trimming pared 6 bases from V and 2 bases from J, leaving 10 bases between. CDR3 length: 13 amino acids. Per germline, CDR1 MNHEY and CDR2 SVGAGI. The CDR3 protein is CASRPTVNYGYTF. The CDR3 DNA reads TGTGCCAGCAGACCGACAGTCAACTATGGCTACACCTTC.

The chain couples TRBV28 to TRBJ1-5; a weak D match, TRBD1 (5 bases). CDR1 is MDHEN and CDR2 is SYDVKM in the germline V gene. The CDR3 contains 19 residues. Trimming took 4 bases from V and 0 from J, leaving 22 bases between them. The CDR3 here is CASSSWQGRGTNSNQPQHF. The CDR3 nucleotides are TGTGCCAGCAGTTCGTGGCAGGGTAGGGGCACAAATAGCAATCAGCCCCAGCATTTT.

V is TRBV6-5 and J is TRBJ2-2; D is possibly TRBD2 (5 bases). V was pared by 6 bases and J by 1 base, with 12 bases between. Germline V gene sequence: CDR1 MNHEY, CDR2 SVGAGI. This CDR3 comprises 15 residues. The CDR3 sequence is CASRLSGGNTGELFF. CDR3 bases: TGTGCCAGCAGACTGAGCGGAGGGAACACCGGGGAGCTGTTTTTT.

This chain joins TRBV9 and TRBJ2-2; 11 bases map to TRBD2. J was trimmed by 0 bases and V by 3 bases; bases with no gene match: 7. Germline-derived CDR1 and CDR2 are SGDLS and YYNGEE. This CDR3 has 18 residues. CDR3: CASSGPTSGDTNTGELFF. In DNA form, the CDR3 reads TGTGCCAGCAGCGGTCCGACTAGCGGGGATACGAACACCGGGGAGCTGTTTTTT. The whole variable domain, filled in from reference TRBV9 and TRBJ2-2, reads DSGVTQTPKHLITATGQRVTLRCSPRSGDLSVYWYQQSLDQGLQFLIQYYNGEERAKGNILERFSAQQFPDLHSELNLSSLELGDSALYFCASSGPTSGDTNTGELFFGEGSRLTVL.

Here the CDR3 reads CASSPGTGLSGYTF. The CDR3 DNA sequence: TGTGCCAGCAGTCCTGGGACAGGGCTGAGTGGCTACACCTTC. The rearrangement joins TRBV28 to TRBJ1-2; the match to TRBD1 covers 9 bases. This CDR3 has 14 residues. Germline V gene lookup returns CDR1 MDHEN and CDR2 SYDVKM. V lost 5 bases to trimming and J lost 7 bases; unmatched junction nucleotides: 8.

CDR3 protein: CATRGQGLSGGSRETQYF. The CDR3 region has the DNA TGTGCCACTAGGGGACAGGGTCTGAGCGGGGGGTCTCGGGAGACCCAGTACTTC. V usage is TRBV19 and J usage is TRBJ2-5; D is possibly TRBD1 or TRBD2 (9 bases each). The CDR3 is 18 residues long. Germline V gene data show CDR1 as LNHDA and CDR2 as SQIVND (reference sequence). V was cut by 10 bases and J by 5 bases, with 32 bases left in between.

The V gene is TRBV10-3, the J gene TRBJ1-1, with 8 bases fitting TRBD1. Germline CDR1 reads ENHRY; CDR2 reads SYGVKD. Trimming cost V 7 bases and J 4 bases; bases outside gene matches: 8. The CDR3 sequence is 14 residues long. The CDR3 bases are TGTGCCATCAACCAGGGGGCTTCGAGCACTGAAGCTTTCTTT. Residues: CAINQGASSTEAFF.

This clone showed up just once. The CDR3 nucleotides are TGTGCCACCAGGGAGAGGGGGCACGAGCAGTACTTC. Encoded protein: CATRERGHEQYF. The chain recombines TRBV15 with TRBJ2-7, with TRBD1 matching 7 bases. Per the germline V gene, CDR1 is LNHNV and CDR2 is YYDKDF (reference sequence). Unmatched junction bases numbered 4, after V lost 6 bases and J lost 5 bases. This CDR3 has 12 amino acids.

The gene calls are TRBV19 and TRBJ1-2; D is unclear. The germline V gene encodes CDR1 LNHDA and CDR2 SQIVND (reference sequence). The CDR3 is made up of 13 amino acids. V was pared by 4 bases and J by 0 bases, with 6 bases between. CDR3 nucleotide sequence: TGTGCCAGTAGTACTCAGTCTAACTATGGCTACACCTTC. Translated, it gives CASSTQSNYGYTF.

The chain has TRBV20-1 and TRBJ2-1; D possibly corresponds to TRBD2 (6 bases). Germline V gene sequence: CDR1 DFQATT, CDR2 SNEGSKA (reference sequence). The CDR3 length is 11 residues. Deletions cut 5 bases from V and 6 bases from J, with 8 bases between. The CDR3 bases are TGCAGTGCTCGTAGCGGCAATGAGCAGTTCTTC. Its translation is CSARSGNEQFF.

V usage is TRBV29-1 and J usage is TRBJ2-7; the match to TRBD1 covers 8 bases. CDR1 is SQVTM and CDR2 is ANQGSEA in the germline V gene. The CDR3 spans 14 residues. V was clipped by 5 bases and J by 4 bases; unmatched bases: 10. Here the CDR3 DNA reads TGCAGCGTTATTCCGGGACAGGTTTATTACGAGCAGTACTTC. It translates to CSVIPGQVYYEQYF.

The chain employs TRBV4-2 and TRBJ2-1, with 8 positions matching TRBD2. Germline loops: CDR1 LGHNA, CDR2 YNFKEQ. Germline trimming cut 4 bases from V and 10 bases from J; bases unmatched to any gene: 15. The CDR3 loop spans 16 amino acids. CDR3 bases: TGTGCCAGCAGCCCAGTAGGGCGGGGGGACCCGTGGGAGCAGTTCTTC. This translates into CASSPVGRGDPWEQFF.

The V and J genes are TRBV6-6 and TRBJ2-7, with 9 nucleotides matching TRBD2. The V gene end was trimmed by 0 bases and the J gene end by 4 bases; junction bases not matched to a gene: 7. The length of the CDR3 is 16 residues. Germline V CDR1 and CDR2: MNHNY, SVGAGI (reference sequence). CDR3 sequence: CASSYSGASGMYEQYF. CDR3 DNA sequence: TGTGCCAGCAGTTACTCGGGGGCTAGCGGGATGTACGAGCAGTACTTC.

This chain joins TRBV27 and TRBJ2-7; TRBD2 is a possible D gene (5 bases). This CDR3 is 16 amino acids long. Germline CDR1 reads MNHEY; CDR2 reads SMNVEV (reference sequence). Trimming took off 5 bases at V and 5 bases at J, with 22 bases between the two ends. As DNA, the CDR3 is TGTGCCAGCAGTCCACACGTCGGACCAACGAGGGACGAGCAGTACTTC. This sequence encodes CASSPHVGPTRDEQYF.

On this clone itself: Other DNA sequences in this sample translate to the same CDR3. This rearrangement joins TRBV5-6 to TRBJ1-3; TRBD1 is a possible D gene (6 bases). The CDR3 loop spans 14 amino acids. Trimming took 1 base from V and 2 from J, leaving 7 bases between them. The germline CDR1 and CDR2 sequences are SGHDT and YYEEEE. CDR3 DNA: TGTGCCAGCAGCTTGCGGGGGCCTGGAAACACCATATATTTT. It codes for CASSLRGPGNTIYF.

The rearrangement joins TRBV19 to TRBJ2-2; 8 nucleotides line up with TRBD2. V lost 0 bases, J lost 1 base, and 7 bases stayed unmatched. CDR3 size: 18 residues. The germline V gene encodes CDR1 LNHDA and CDR2 SQIVND (reference sequence). CDR3 sequence reads: CASSIDRRLAGNTGELFF. CDR3 DNA: TGTGCCAGTAGTATAGATCGCCGCCTAGCGGGGAACACCGGGGAGCTGTTTTTT. The variable domain in full, with the rest retrieved from reference TRBV19 and TRBJ2-2, is DGGITQSPKYLFRKEGQNVTLSCEQNLNHDAMYWYRQDPGQGLRLIYYSQIVNDFQKGDIAEGYSVSREKKESFPLTVTSAQKNPTAFYLCASSIDRRLAGNTGELFFGEGSRLTVL.

J is TRBJ1-6 and V is TRBV2; tentative D call: TRBD1 (5 bases). Trimming shortened V by 4 bases and J by 7 bases, and 17 bases separated the two germline ends. The CDR3 length is 16 residues. Germline values: CDR1 SNHLY, CDR2 FYNNEI. In DNA, the CDR3 is TGTGCCAGCAGTGGTTGGACACGAAGGAGAAATTCACCCCTCCACTTT. Translated, it gives CASSGWTRRRNSPLHF.

As DNA, the CDR3 is TGTGCCAGCAGCTTATATCAGGGGGCCTATGGCTACACCTTC. This translates into CASSLYQGAYGYTF. The V gene is TRBV11-2, the J gene TRBJ1-2; 8 nucleotides match TRBD1. CDR1 is SGHAT and CDR2 is FQNNGV in the germline V gene. This CDR3 comprises 14 residues. V dropped 2 bases and J dropped 4; count of bases not matched to a gene: 3.

J is TRBJ1-4 and V is TRBV4-3, with TRBD1 matching over 8 bases. The CDR3 runs 17 residues. The J segment lost 3 bases and the V segment lost 0 bases, leaving 6 bases of the junction unmatched. Germline lookup yields CDR1 LGHNA and CDR2 YSLEER. CDR3 in amino acids: CASSQDPTGGPNEKLFF. The CDR3 DNA follows: TGCGCCAGCAGCCAAGACCCAACAGGGGGGCCTAATGAAAAACTGTTTTTT.

The chain combines TRBV7-9 with TRBJ2-5; D is undetermined. Germline V gene data show CDR1 as SEHNR and CDR2 as FQNEAQ (reference sequence). The CDR3 has 14 amino acids. The germline V and J ends were trimmed by 1 base and 3 bases, with 9 bases remaining between them. The CDR3 nucleotides read TGTGCCAGCAGCTTAGTGGTGGCTAAAGAGACCCAGTACTTC. Encoded protein: CASSLVVAKETQYF. The full variable domain, its missing parts supplied by reference TRBV7-9 and TRBJ2-5, is DTGVSQNPRHKITKRGQNVTFRCDPISEHNRLYWYRQTLGQGPEFLTYFQNEAQLEKSRLLSDRFSAERPKGSFSTLEIQRTEQGDSAMYLCASSLVVAKETQYFGPGTRLLVL.

The CDR3 loop is CASSEGGAASTDTQYF. In DNA form, the CDR3 reads TGCGCCAGCAGTGAAGGCGGGGCAGCTAGCACAGATACGCAGTATTTT. V usage is TRBV10-1 and J usage is TRBJ2-3, with TRBD2 as a possible D gene (6 bases). The CDR3 runs to 16 residues. CDR1 and CDR2 (germline): WNHNN, SYGVQD (reference sequence). The V end lost 3 bases, the J end lost 0 bases, and 13 bases lay between the germline ends.

The chain recombines TRBV27 with TRBJ1-2; D may be TRBD1 (6 bases). The germline V and J ends were trimmed by 3 bases and 3 bases, with 11 bases remaining between them. CDR1 and CDR2 from the germline V gene are MNHEY and SMNVEV (reference sequence). The CDR3 length is 14 residues. CDR3 region: CASSFRGRDYGYTF. The CDR3 DNA sequence: TGTGCCAGCAGTTTCAGGGGCCGGGACTATGGCTACACCTTC.

V is TRBV6-1 and J is TRBJ2-7; the D is unclear. V lost 8 bases to trimming and J lost 11 bases, with 19 bases between them. Germline lookup yields CDR1 MNHNS and CDR2 SASEGT. The CDR3 spans 12 residues. CDR3 sequence: CASSIDRDTEYF. CDR3 nucleotides: TGTGCCAGCTCCATAGACCGAGACACCGAGTACTTC.

This chain joins TRBV29-1 and TRBJ1-2; perhaps TRBD1 as D (5 bases). Looked up from germline, CDR1 is SQVTM and CDR2 is ANQGSEA. Trimming removed 2 bases from V and 4 bases from J, with 11 bases in between. The CDR3 runs to 13 residues. DNA for the CDR3: TGCAGCGTTGAATGGGGACTTGGCTATGGCTACACCTTC. This codes for CSVEWGLGYGYTF.